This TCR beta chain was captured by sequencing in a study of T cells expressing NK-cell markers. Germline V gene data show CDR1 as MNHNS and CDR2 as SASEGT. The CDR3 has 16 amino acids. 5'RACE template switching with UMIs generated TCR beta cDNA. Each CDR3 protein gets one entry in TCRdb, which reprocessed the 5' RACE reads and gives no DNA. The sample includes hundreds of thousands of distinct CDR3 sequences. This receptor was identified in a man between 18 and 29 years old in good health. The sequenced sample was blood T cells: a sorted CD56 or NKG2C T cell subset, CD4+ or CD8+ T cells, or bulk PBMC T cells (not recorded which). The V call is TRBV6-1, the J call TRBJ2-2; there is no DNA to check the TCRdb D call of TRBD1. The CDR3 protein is CASSQGEQGRTGELFF.